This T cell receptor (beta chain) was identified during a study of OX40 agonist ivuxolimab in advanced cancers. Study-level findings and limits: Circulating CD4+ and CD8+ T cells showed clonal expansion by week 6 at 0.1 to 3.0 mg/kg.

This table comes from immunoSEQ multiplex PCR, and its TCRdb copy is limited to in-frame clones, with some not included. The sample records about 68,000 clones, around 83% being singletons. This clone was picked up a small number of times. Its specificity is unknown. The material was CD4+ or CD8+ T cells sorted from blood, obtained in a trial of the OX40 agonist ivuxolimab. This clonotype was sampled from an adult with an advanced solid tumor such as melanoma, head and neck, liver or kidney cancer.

CDR3 residues: CASRREGLSTEAFF. The CDR3 bases are TGTGCCAGCCGCCGGGAAGGTCTCAGCACTGAAGCTTTCTTT. The chain joins TRBV2 to TRBJ1-1, with D uncertain. Trimming removed 8 bases at V and 4 bases at J, with 17 bases between. There are 14 residues in the CDR3. Looked up from germline, CDR1 is SNHLY and CDR2 is FYNNEI.